Shown below are 32 T cell receptor beta chains from a single sample sequenced in a study of CXCR3-negative and CXCR3-positive naive CD8 T cells. UMI labels and 5' RACE were used to prepare the TRB cDNA libraries. TCRdb reprocessed the 5' RACE reads and stores each CDR3 protein as one record, lacking DNA. The sample has about 130,000 distinct CDR3 sequences; the top ten hold 0.45% to 0.6%. Material: naive CXCR3- CD8+ T cells from blood. The subset was: CD45RO-CCR7+CD27+CD95- naive CD8+ T cells lacking CXCR3 (TNR3-). The receptors originated from a human donor in good health. Some clones in this sample may be carry-over from other donors' samples.

V is TRBV29-1 and J is TRBJ2-3; absent DNA, TCRdb's TRBD2 call cannot be checked. The CDR3 spans 16 residues. Germline loops: CDR1 SQVTM, CDR2 ANQGSEA. Here the CDR3 reads CSVEDPTSGAADTQYF.

The rearrangement joins TRBV15 to TRBJ1-2. CDR3 size: 13 residues. Germline lookup yields CDR1 LNHNV and CDR2 YYDKDF (reference sequence). The CDR3 region is CATRDEQSYGYTF. Combining the CDR3 with reference TRBV15 and TRBJ1-2 gives the whole variable domain DAMVIQNPRYQVTQFGKPVTLSCSQTLNHNVMYWYQQKSSQAPKLLFHYYDKDFNNEADTPDNFQSRRPNTSFCFLDIRSPGLGDTAMYLCATRDEQSYGYTFGSGTRLTVV.

The chain uses TRBV10-2 and TRBJ2-1. The CDR3 covers 12 residues. Germline V gene data show CDR1 as WSHSY and CDR2 as SAAADI. The CDR3 is CASRTIYNEQFF.

The chain joins TRBV20-1 to TRBJ2-7; TCRdb indicates TRBD1, and absent DNA this call remains unverified. This CDR3 has 17 residues. Germline CDR1 is DFQATT and CDR2 is SNEGSKA (reference sequence). The CDR3: CRARDPTRGAGPYEQYF.

The chain uses TRBV12-3 or TRBV12-4 and TRBJ2-1; without DNA, the TCRdb call of TRBD1 cannot be checked. The CDR3 is 16 residues long. Here the CDR3 reads CASSFFGTGNYNEQFF.

The chain uses TRBV20-1 and TRBJ1-1; TCRdb's D gene call, TRBD1, goes unchecked for lack of DNA. This CDR3 has 17 residues. Germline CDR1 reads DFQATT; CDR2 reads SNEGSKA (reference sequence). This CDR3 is CSATNRDRGLVWTEAFF.

This chain joins TRBV28 and TRBJ2-3; TCRdb's D call of TRBD2 is untestable without DNA. The CDR3 spans 16 residues. Germline loops: CDR1 MDHEN, CDR2 SYDVKM. The CDR3: CASSLGLAGLGDTQYF.

V is TRBV27 and J is TRBJ2-5; TCRdb outputs TRBD2, but without DNA this stays unchecked. Germline-derived CDR1 and CDR2 are MNHEY and SMNVEV (reference sequence). The CDR3 has 14 residues. The CDR3 region is CASSSQGGKETQYF.

CDR3 amino acids: CSAAGGRSNGETQYF. The chain combines TRBV29-1 with TRBJ2-5; with no DNA, the TCRdb D assignment of TRBD1 cannot be verified. The CDR3 length is 15 residues. Germline loops: CDR1 SQVTM, CDR2 ANQGSEA.

This chain joins TRBV7-3 and TRBJ2-5; TCRdb returns TRBD1, unconfirmable since there is no DNA. The germline V gene encodes CDR1 SGHTA and CDR2 FQGTGA. This CDR3 is 14 amino acids long. The CDR3 is CASSPWTGGETQYF.

V usage is TRBV3-1 and J usage is TRBJ1-5; TCRdb selects TRBD1, and the lack of DNA leaves this call unchecked. The germline CDR1 and CDR2 sequences are LGHDT and YNNKEL (reference sequence). The CDR3 has 17 amino acids. The CDR3 reads CASSMGPNLYSNQPQHF.

This chain connects TRBV12-3 or TRBV12-4 to TRBJ2-2; TCRdb reports TRBD1, a call that lacks DNA to check it against. The CDR3 is made up of 13 amino acids. CDR3 in amino acids: CASSFGQPPELFF.

The CDR3 reads CASSAQQGGNSPLHF. The J gene is TRBJ1-6, the V gene TRBV7-9; TCRdb's D call, TRBD1, is unchecked because there is no DNA. The CDR3 spans 15 residues. Germline V lookup: CDR1 SEHNR, CDR2 FQNEAQ (reference sequence).

V and J are TRBV10-1 and TRBJ2-2; absent DNA, TCRdb's TRBD1 call cannot be checked. CDR3 length: 13 residues. Germline V CDR1 and CDR2: WNHNN, SYGVQD (reference sequence). This chain's CDR3 is CASSGGNTGELFF.

The chain links TRBV5-5 to TRBJ2-4; TCRdb reports TRBD1, a call that lacks DNA to check it against. The CDR3 runs 18 residues. CDR1 is SGHKS, CDR2 YYEKEE, per germline (reference sequence). CDR3 in amino acids: CASSYGIRNTLAKNIQYF.

This chain links TRBV6-2 or TRBV6-3 with TRBJ2-1. The CDR3 runs to 11 residues. CDR1 and CDR2 (germline): MNHEY, SVGEGT. The CDR3 protein is CATQNPREQFF.

The chain recombines TRBV29-1 with TRBJ2-2; TCRdb proposes TRBD2, but this gene call is untestable without DNA. The CDR3 totals 14 residues. The V gene's germline CDR1 is SQVTM and CDR2 ANQGSEA. CDR3 sequence: CSVRGEGWPGELFF.

The CDR3 reads CTSRGQGAYEQYF. This chain joins TRBV27 and TRBJ2-7; TCRdb calls TRBD1, which cannot be checked without DNA. CDR3 length: 13 amino acids. Germline-derived CDR1 and CDR2 are MNHEY and SMNVEV (reference sequence).

The chain joins TRBV27 to TRBJ1-2; TCRdb calls TRBD1, which cannot be checked without DNA. The CDR3 loop spans 13 amino acids. The germline V gene has CDR1 MNHEY and CDR2 SMNVEV (reference sequence). The CDR3 spells CASSSSPGYGYTF.

This chain links TRBV7-8 with TRBJ2-7; the D gene TCRdb calls, TRBD2, cannot be checked with no DNA. This CDR3 contains 12 residues. CDR1 is SGHVS, CDR2 FQNEAQ, per germline. The CDR3 spells CASSSSLYEQYF.

This chain links TRBV4-3 with TRBJ2-2; TCRdb picks TRBD2, but there is no DNA to check that call. CDR3 length: 17 residues. CDR1 is LGHNA, CDR2 YSLEER, per germline. CDR3 in amino acids: CASSPGLAGGGTGELFF.

This chain links TRBV9 with TRBJ2-2; absent DNA, TCRdb's TRBD2 call cannot be checked. The CDR3 has 19 amino acids. Germline CDR1 and CDR2: SGDLS and YYNGEE. The CDR3 here is CASSAPGLAGASVAGELFF.

The rearrangement uses TRBV9 and TRBJ2-3; TCRdb's D call, TRBD2, is unchecked because there is no DNA. Looked up from germline, CDR1 is SGDLS and CDR2 is YYNGEE. This CDR3 has 16 amino acids. The CDR3 spells CASSISERLITDTQYF.

The V gene is TRBV15, the J gene TRBJ2-7. The germline V gene encodes CDR1 LNHNV and CDR2 YYDKDF (reference sequence). The CDR3 is 16 residues long. The CDR3 region is CATSKAAGPRSYEQYF.

This rearrangement joins TRBV28 to TRBJ2-7; TCRdb indicates TRBD2, and absent DNA this call remains unverified. CDR3 length: 18 amino acids. CDR1 and CDR2 from the germline V gene are MDHEN and SYDVKM. CDR3 sequence: CASSLYAAQASSSYEQYF.

The rearrangement links TRBV4-1 to TRBJ2-7; the D gene TCRdb calls, TRBD1, cannot be checked with no DNA. Germline CDR1 reads MGHRA; CDR2 reads YSYEKL. The CDR3 loop spans 13 amino acids. CDR3 region: CASSNIQGYEQYF.

J is TRBJ1-4 and V is TRBV28. This CDR3 is built from 14 residues. Germline-derived CDR1 and CDR2 are MDHEN and SYDVKM. The CDR3 spells CASTEGLANEKLFF.

The chain is built from TRBV9 and TRBJ2-2. This CDR3 has 13 amino acids. In germline, CDR1 is SGDLS, CDR2 YYNGEE. The CDR3: CASSVENTGELFF.

The rearrangement links TRBV12-3 or TRBV12-4 to TRBJ1-5. This CDR3 spans 17 amino acids. The CDR3 spells CASTLEVGGNSNQPQHF.

This chain joins TRBV20-1 and TRBJ2-1; TCRdb's assignment of TRBD1 cannot be checked, as there is no DNA. There are 13 residues in the CDR3. Germline assignment: CDR1 DFQATT and CDR2 SNEGSKA (reference sequence). The CDR3 sequence: CSANTAPGSEQFF.

V usage is TRBV7-9 and J usage is TRBJ1-2; there is no DNA to check the TCRdb D call of TRBD1. CDR1 and CDR2 (germline): SEHNR, FQNEAQ (reference sequence). This CDR3 region has 12 residues. CDR3 loop: CASSQGRGGYTF. The variable domain in full, with the rest retrieved from reference TRBV7-9 and TRBJ1-2, is DTGVSQNPRHKITKRGQNVTFRCDPISEHNRLYWYRQTLGQGPEFLTYFQNEAQLEKSRLLSDRFSAERPKGSFSTLEIQRTEQGDSAMYLCASSQGRGGYTFGSGTRLTVV.

The chain carries TRBV12-3 or TRBV12-4 and TRBJ2-6. This CDR3 spans 17 amino acids. CDR3 sequence: CASSITGFRPGANVLTF.